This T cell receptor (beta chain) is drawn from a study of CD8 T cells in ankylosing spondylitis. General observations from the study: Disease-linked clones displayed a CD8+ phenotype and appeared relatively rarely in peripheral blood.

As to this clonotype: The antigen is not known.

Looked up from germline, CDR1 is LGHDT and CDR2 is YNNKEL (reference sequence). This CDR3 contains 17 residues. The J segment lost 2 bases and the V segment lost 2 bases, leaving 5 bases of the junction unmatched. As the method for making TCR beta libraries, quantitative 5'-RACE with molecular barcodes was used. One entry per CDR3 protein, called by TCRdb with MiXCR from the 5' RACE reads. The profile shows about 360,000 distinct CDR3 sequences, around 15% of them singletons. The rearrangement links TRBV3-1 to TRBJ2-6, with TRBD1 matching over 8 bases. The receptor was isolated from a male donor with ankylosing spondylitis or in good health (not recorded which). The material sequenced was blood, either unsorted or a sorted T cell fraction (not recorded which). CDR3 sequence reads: CASSQRQGKTGANVLTF. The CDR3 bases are TGTGCCAGCAGCCAAAGACAGGGGAAGACTGGGGCCAACGTCCTGACTTTC.